The rows below give T cell receptor beta chains drawn from one sample of a study of control samples from healthy donors and cancer patients. Here immunoSEQ multiplex PCR was the method, and the copy in TCRdb shows in-frame clones only, minus some. The sample carries some 130,000 clones, 85% to 90% recorded once. Sequencing used PBMCs. These receptors were obtained from a man over 45 with head and neck cancer. The CDR3 runs from the conserved cysteine through the conserved F or W. A D gene is named only where the DNA matches it firmly. The size of a clone is reported for some rows only, either as once, few or many, or as a class for expanded clones.

d_call,j_call,clone_size,v_call,cdr3_nt,cdr3_aa
TRBD1,TRBJ2-7,NA,TRBV6-5,TGTGCCAGCAGGGGGGGGACAGGGAGCTCCTACGAGCAGTACTTC,CASRGGTGSSYEQYF
NA,TRBJ2-5,NA,TRBV3-1/TRBV3-2,TGTGCCAGCAGCCAGAACATTCTGCCAGAGACCCAGTACTTC,CASSQNILPETQYF
NA,TRBJ2-3,NA,TRBV19,TGTGCCAGTAGTCGGACGGCCTCAAGCACAGATACGCAGTATTTT,CASSRTASSTDTQYF
TRBD1,TRBJ2-1,NA,TRBV7-3,TGTGCCAGCGGCTCCGGACAGGGGGGATACAATGAGCAGTTCTTC,CASGSGQGGYNEQFF
TRBD2,TRBJ2-1,NA,TRBV7-2,TGTGCCAGCAGCCTAACTAGCGGAGTGGGTAATGAGCAGTTCTTC,CASSLTSGVGNEQFF
TRBD1,TRBJ1-1,NA,TRBV7-3,TGTGCCAGCAGTACGGACAGGACCTCAACTGAAGCTTTCTTT,CASSTDRTSTEAFF
NA,TRBJ2-7,NA,TRBV11-1,TGTGCCAGCAGCCGGACAGCGCTGAACTACGAGCAGTACTTC,CASSRTALNYEQYF
TRBD1,TRBJ1-4,NA,TRBV6-6,TGTGCCAGCAGGCTGTGGGACAGGGAGGGTAATGAAAAACTGTTTTTT,CASRLWDREGNEKLFF
TRBD1,TRBJ2-5,NA,TRBV10-3,TGTGCCATCAGACCGGGACAGGGGCAAGAGACCCAGTACTTC,CAIRPGQGQETQYF
TRBD2,TRBJ2-3,NA,TRBV7-3,TGTGCCAGCAGTCTGTCGGGACTAGAAATAGATACGCAGTATTTT,CASSLSGLEIDTQYF
TRBD1,TRBJ1-2,medium-sized,TRBV19,TGTGCCAGTAGTTCCGGACAGGGTTGGGGAGGCTATGGCTACACCTTC,CASSSGQGWGGYGYTF
NA,TRBJ1-1,NA,TRBV3-1/TRBV3-2,TGTGCCAGCAGCCACCTCATGAACACTGAAGCTTTCTTT,CASSHLMNTEAFF
NA,TRBJ1-2,NA,TRBV29-1,TGCAGCGTCGCGGGCCTAACGGACTATGGCTACACCTTC,CSVAGLTDYGYTF
NA,TRBJ1-2,NA,TRBV7-9,TGTGCCAGCAGCTTAACGGAATCTCTCTATGGCTACACCTTC,CASSLTESLYGYTF
TRBD1,TRBJ2-7,NA,TRBV28,TGTGCCAGCAGTTTGATTGGACAGGGCTCCTCCTACGAGCAGTACTTC,CASSLIGQGSSYEQYF
TRBD2,TRBJ2-1,NA,TRBV6-2/TRBV6-3,TGTGCCAGCAGTCCCGCCGAGGGACTAGTTAGCTACAATGAGCAGTTCTTC,CASSPAEGLVSYNEQFF
TRBD1,TRBJ1-1,NA,TRBV6-5,TGTGCCAGCACCCCTGGGACAGGGGGCTTAGCTGAAGCTTTCTTT,CASTPGTGGLAEAFF
TRBD2,TRBJ2-2,NA,TRBV7-9,TGTGCCAGCAGCTTATACGCCGGGACTAGCACCGGGGAGCTGTTTTTT,CASSLYAGTSTGELFF
TRBD1,TRBJ2-2,NA,TRBV5-3,TGTGCCAGAAGCTGGAGGACAGGGAACACCGGGGAGCTGTTTTTT,CARSWRTGNTGELFF
TRBD1,TRBJ2-3,once,TRBV7-6,TGTGCCAGCAGCTTAAGGACAGGGGGCGCGACAGATACGCAGTATTTT,CASSLRTGGATDTQYF
TRBD2,TRBJ2-1,NA,TRBV27,TGTGCCAGCAGCCGAGAAACTGCGGGAGTAACCTACAATGAGCAGTTCTTC,CASSRETAGVTYNEQFF
NA,TRBJ2-2,few,TRBV29-1,TGCAGCGCTTTTAGAGACACCGGGGAGCTGTTTTTT,CSAFRDTGELFF
NA,TRBJ2-3,NA,TRBV9,TGTGCCAGCAGCCCCAACGGGGGCCTATCTAGCACAGATACGCAGTATTTT,CASSPNGGLSSTDTQYF
TRBD2,TRBJ2-1,NA,TRBV27,TGTGCCAGTTGGTATAGCGGGACCTCCTACAATGAGCAGTTCTTC,CASWYSGTSYNEQFF
TRBD1,TRBJ2-7,NA,TRBV28,TGTGCCAGCAGTTTGGACAGGGGAGTTTACGAGCAGTACTTC,CASSLDRGVYEQYF
TRBD1,TRBJ2-7,NA,TRBV27,TGTGCCAGCAGGCTAACAGGGGGCTACGAGCAGTACTTC,CASRLTGGYEQYF
NA,TRBJ2-7,NA,TRBV6-1,TGTGCCAGCAGTGAAGGTGGCAGGAGATTCTACGAGCAGTACTTC,CASSEGGRRFYEQYF
TRBD2,TRBJ2-1,NA,TRBV7-9,TGTGCCAGCAGCTATGGGGGGGGACCCTACAATGAGCAGTTCTTC,CASSYGGGPYNEQFF
NA,TRBJ2-2,NA,TRBV6-6,TGTGCCAGCAGTTACCTGCCAATTACCGGGGAGCTGTTTTTT,CASSYLPITGELFF
TRBD2,TRBJ2-2,NA,TRBV28,TGTGCCGGGAGCGGGGGGAGGAGTACCGGGGAGCTGTTTTTT,CAGSGGRSTGELFF
NA,TRBJ1-4,NA,TRBV7-9,TGTGCCAGCAGCCCCAGCCAGGGTAAAGAAAAACTGTTTTTT,CASSPSQGKEKLFF
TRBD1,TRBJ1-2,NA,TRBV28,TGTGCCAGCAGTTGGCGACAGGGGAATAGTGGCTACACCTTC,CASSWRQGNSGYTF
NA,TRBJ2-3,NA,TRBV7-2,TGTGCCAGCAGCACCCAAAAAGCGGGCACAGATACGCAGTATTTT,CASSTQKAGTDTQYF
TRBD1,TRBJ1-4,NA,TRBV2,TGTGCCAGCAGGGGGACAGGGCCGAATGAAAAACTGTTTTTT,CASRGTGPNEKLFF
NA,TRBJ2-1,NA,TRBV2,TGTGCCAGCAGACTAGTCGGGGGTGGGTACAATGAGCAGTTCTTC,CASRLVGGGYNEQFF
NA,TRBJ2-1,NA,TRBV5-8,TGTGCCAGTCAACAGGGCGATAGCTCCTACAATGAGCAGTTCTTC,CASQQGDSSYNEQFF
TRBD1,TRBJ2-5,NA,TRBV7-2,TGTGCCAGCAGCCAAGGGGGCCGGGAGACCCAGTACTTC,CASSQGGRETQYF
NA,TRBJ1-4,NA,TRBV14,TGTGCCAGCAGCCCCTATGGTCGAACAACTAATGAAAAACTGTTTTTT,CASSPYGRTTNEKLFF
TRBD2,TRBJ2-1,NA,TRBV18,TGTGCCAGCTCGCGACTAGCGGGGGGGCCAGACAATGAGCAGTTCTTC,CASSRLAGGPDNEQFF
NA,TRBJ1-2,NA,TRBV19,TGTGCCAGTAGTATAGATGGCACCTATGGCTACACCTTC,CASSIDGTYGYTF
NA,TRBJ2-7,NA,TRBV5-6,TGTGCCAGCAGCCTGACAGGCGACCTCTACGAGCAGTACTTC,CASSLTGDLYEQYF
NA,TRBJ2-6,NA,TRBV19,TGTGCCAGTAGTGCCCCGTTTGGATCTGGGGCCAACGTCCTGACTTTC,CASSAPFGSGANVLTF
TRBD1,TRBJ1-2,NA,TRBV7-9,TGTGCCACCTCCGGACAGGAGAACTATGGCTACACCTTC,CATSGQENYGYTF
NA,TRBJ2-5,NA,TRBV19,TGTGCCAGTAGTATAGAGGGGGTTCAGGAGACCCAGTACTTC,CASSIEGVQETQYF
TRBD1,TRBJ2-2,NA,TRBV7-3,TGTGCCAGCAGCTGGGGACAGGGTGACGGGGAGCTGTTTTTT,CASSWGQGDGELFF
NA,TRBJ1-1,NA,TRBV6-1,TGTGCCAGCAGTGAACGTGGAACTGAAGCTTTCTTT,CASSERGTEAFF
TRBD1,TRBJ1-3,NA,TRBV25-1,TGTGCCAGCACCGGATATGGGACAGGGTTTTCTGGAAACACCATATATTTT,CASTGYGTGFSGNTIYF
NA,TRBJ2-4,NA,TRBV11-2,TGTGCCAGCAGCTCTACCGAAAACATTCAGTACTTC,CASSSTENIQYF
NA,TRBJ1-5,NA,TRBV28,TGTGCCAGCAGTCCCCCTGCATCCGGACAGACTGTTTATAGCAATCAGCCCCAGCATTTT,CASSPPASGQTVYSNQPQHF
NA,TRBJ2-3,NA,TRBV29-1,TGCAGCGTTGAAAGACTCGAGGATACGCAGTATTTT,CSVERLEDTQYF
TRBD1,TRBJ1-2,NA,TRBV28,TGTGCCAGCAGTTCCGCGGGACAGCATTATGGCTACACCTTC,CASSSAGQHYGYTF
NA,TRBJ1-4,NA,TRBV11-2,TGTGCCAGCAGGGACCCACAGGGAAGGGGTGAAAAACTGTTTTTT,CASRDPQGRGEKLFF
NA,TRBJ1-1,NA,TRBV6-5,TGTGCCAGCAGTTCTGGGAGCGGGTACACTGAAGCTTTCTTT,CASSSGSGYTEAFF
NA,TRBJ2-2,NA,TRBV9,TGTGCCAGCAGCGTATTAAAGGACGGGGAGCTGTTTTTT,CASSVLKDGELFF
NA,TRBJ2-7,NA,TRBV4-1,TGCGCCAGCAGCCAAGATCAAGGCAGGGCGGCGAGTGAGCAGTACTTC,CASSQDQGRAASEQYF
TRBD1,TRBJ1-3,NA,TRBV3-1/TRBV3-2,TGTGCCAGCAGCTCGACAGGGCTGGCTGGAAACACCATATATTTT,CASSSTGLAGNTIYF
NA,TRBJ2-7,NA,TRBV27,TGTGCCAGCAGCCGGGACACCACCTACGAGCAGTACTTC,CASSRDTTYEQYF